These 24 T cell receptor beta chains came from one sample sequenced in a study of identical twins. A single record per CDR3 protein comes from TCRdb applying MiXCR to the 5' RACE reads. The repertoire holds fewer than 250,000 distinct CDR3 sequences, with 6.5% to 9% as singletons. The same sample was also used in a study of yellow fever vaccine responses in identical twins.

The sample taken for sequencing was CD8+ T cells sorted from blood. The receptors were sampled from a young woman in good health.

This clonotype was observed a handful of times. The chain combines TRBV10-2 with TRBJ2-2, with D unresolved. The ends were cut back, 11 bases at V and 6 bases at J, with 13 bases in the middle. Germline V gene lookup returns CDR1 WSHSY and CDR2 SAAADI. This CDR3 contains 12 residues. CDR3 region: CAVPKGPGELFF. The CDR3 DNA is TGCGCCGTCCCCAAAGGTCCCGGGGAGCTGTTTTTT.

The chain carries TRBV28 and TRBJ2-1, with TRBD2 matching over 8 bases. The CDR3 covers 15 residues. Germline CDR1 is MDHEN and CDR2 is SYDVKM. CDR3 region: CAVVTSDFNGDEQFF. In nucleotides, the CDR3 is TGTGCAGTGGTGACTAGCGATTTTAACGGCGATGAGCAGTTCTTC.

This clonotype was picked up a small number of times. V gene TRBV6-5 combines with J gene TRBJ2-1, with 8 bases aligning to TRBD1. Looked up from germline, CDR1 is MNHEY and CDR2 is SVGAGI. The V gene end was trimmed by 4 bases and the J gene end by 6 bases; junction bases not matched to a gene: 5. This CDR3 is built from 14 residues. CDR3 sequence (DNA): TGTGCCAGCAGTTCATCTACAGGGGGCAATGAGCAGTTCTTC. It codes for CASSSSTGGNEQFF.

V usage is TRBV20-1 and J usage is TRBJ1-5; 10 bases line up with TRBD1. This CDR3 is built from 14 residues. V lost 4 bases to trimming and J lost 4 bases; unmatched junction nucleotides: 4. From germline, CDR1 is DFQATT and CDR2 SNEGSKA (reference sequence). For the CDR3, the DNA is TGCAGTGCTACCGGGACAGGGGTGAATCAGCCCCAGCATTTT. This encodes CSATGTGVNQPQHF.

This clonotype showed up just a few times. The V and J genes are TRBV5-5 and TRBJ2-3; no clear D. Germline lookup yields CDR1 SGHKS and CDR2 YYEKEE (reference sequence). The CDR3 is 16 residues long. Between the trimmed V and J ends, which lost 6 bases and 2 bases, there was a span of 19 bases. This CDR3 is CASTRLLFRDTDTQYF. The CDR3 DNA reads TGTGCCAGCACGCGGCTACTATTTAGGGACACAGATACGCAGTATTTT.

There are a few counts of this clonotype. The rearrangement joins TRBV12-3 or TRBV12-4 to TRBJ2-7; TRBD2 aligns across 8 bases. V was clipped by 3 bases and J by 2 bases; unmatched bases: 3. The CDR3 spans 14 residues. The CDR3 DNA is TGTGCCAGCAGTTTTACTAGCGGACCCTACGAGCAGTACTTC. This encodes CASSFTSGPYEQYF.

The sample holds many counts of this clonotype. The chain links TRBV28 to TRBJ2-5; possible D gene TRBD1, 6 bases. Germline loops: CDR1 MDHEN, CDR2 SYDVKM. The CDR3 spans 14 residues. Trimming cost V 4 bases and J 5 bases, with 14 bases left between them. This CDR3 is CASSSQTGYETQYF. CDR3 coding DNA: TGTGCCAGCAGTTCCCAGACAGGTTACGAGACCCAGTACTTC.

The chain uses TRBV27 and TRBJ2-1; D is uncertain. Germline V CDR1 and CDR2: MNHEY, SMNVEV (reference sequence). V dropped 4 bases and J dropped 8 bases, with 15 bases sitting between them. The CDR3 is made up of 14 amino acids. CDR3 DNA: TGTGCCAGCAGTTCCCCCGGCGGAAGGGATGAGCAGTTCTTC. It specifies CASSSPGGRDEQFF.

This clonotype has at least ten counts. V usage is TRBV7-3 and J usage is TRBJ2-7; 7 bases are shared with TRBD1. The CDR3 is 16 amino acids. V shed 0 bases, J shed 5 bases, and the junction held 10 bases outside the gene matches. CDR1 SGHTA and CDR2 FQGTGA come from the germline V gene. CDR3 in DNA: TGTGCCAGCAGCTTAACCGCGACAGGGTTGAAGGACGAGCAGTACTTC. Its translation is CASSLTATGLKDEQYF.

The V call is TRBV12-3 or TRBV12-4, the J call TRBJ2-1, with D perhaps being TRBD1 or TRBD2 (6 bases each). V was shortened by 5 bases and J by 9 bases, with 20 bases between the two germline ends. The CDR3 extends over 15 amino acids. CDR3 region: CASSPTLQGRSEQFF. CDR3 DNA: TGTGCCAGCAGTCCCACCCTTCAGGGGAGGTCTGAGCAGTTCTTC.

The chain couples TRBV20-1 to TRBJ2-2; D is possibly TRBD1 (6 bases). Trimming shortened V by 6 bases and J by 3 bases, and 8 bases separated the two germline ends. The V gene's germline CDR1 is DFQATT and CDR2 SNEGSKA (reference sequence). The CDR3 runs 12 residues. The CDR3 nucleotides read TGCAGTGCAGAGGGGGACACCGGGGAGCTGTTTTTT. The encoded protein is CSAEGDTGELFF.

The V call is TRBV4-2, the J call TRBJ2-1, with 9 nucleotides matching TRBD2. CDR1 is LGHNA and CDR2 is YNFKEQ in the germline V gene. The CDR3 contains 20 residues. V shed 4 bases and J 0 bases; nucleotides not matched to a gene: 16. DNA for the CDR3: TGTGCCAGCAGCCCAGCAAGCCTAGGACTAGCGAGTAGCTCCTACAATGAGCAGTTCTTC. Its protein is CASSPASLGLASSSYNEQFF.

This clonotype has just a few counts. V usage is TRBV5-5 and J usage is TRBJ2-1; 8 bases agree with TRBD1. V was pared by 4 bases and J by 5 bases, with 5 bases of the junction left unmatched. Germline CDR1 SGHKS, CDR2 YYEKEE (reference sequence). This CDR3 contains 14 residues. The CDR3 loop is CASSAGQDNNEQFF. Here the CDR3 DNA reads TGTGCCAGCAGCGCGGGACAGGACAACAATGAGCAGTTCTTC.

This clonotype was counted ten times or more. The chain couples TRBV24-1 to TRBJ2-3, with 10 bases matching TRBD1. The V gene end was trimmed by 2 bases and the J gene end by 5 bases; junction bases not matched to a gene: 0. The CDR3 spans 14 residues. Germline CDR1 reads KGHDR; CDR2 reads SFDVKD. CDR3 loop: CATSDWDRGDTQYF. The CDR3 nucleotides are TGTGCCACCAGTGATTGGGACAGGGGAGATACGCAGTATTTT.

This clonotype was seen repeatedly, ten times or more. The J gene is TRBJ1-5, the V gene TRBV12-3 or TRBV12-4; unclear D gene. V shed 3 bases and J shed 6 bases, with 12 bases lying between them. There are 14 residues in the CDR3. The CDR3 region has the DNA TGTGCCAGCAGTTTGGGTGGCGGATCTCAGCCCCAGCATTTT. This gives the protein CASSLGGGSQPQHF.

In its sample, this clonotype was seen many times. J is TRBJ1-1 and V is TRBV20-1; possible D gene TRBD1, 5 bases. This CDR3 is 14 amino acids long. Trimming pared 3 bases from V and 4 bases from J, leaving 15 bases between. Germline V gene lookup returns CDR1 DFQATT and CDR2 SNEGSKA (reference sequence). The chain's CDR3 is CSASLQERVTEAFF. DNA of the CDR3: TGCAGTGCTAGTTTACAGGAAAGGGTCACTGAAGCTTTCTTT.

This clonotype appeared a few times. The chain combines TRBV29-1 with TRBJ2-5; D perhaps matches TRBD1 (5 bases). With 6 bases removed from V and 2 bases from J, the gap between germline ends came to 19 bases. This CDR3 is 15 amino acids long. Germline V gives CDR1 SQVTM, CDR2 ANQGSEA. The CDR3 DNA is TGCAGCGTGGTAGGGCAGGGTATTGCACAAGAGACCCAGTACTTC. This codes for CSVVGQGIAQETQYF.

The sample holds many counts of this clonotype. As the CDR3 is not closed by the conserved phenylalanine or tryptophan, this likely results from a read error. The DNA is omitted, as the CDR3 cannot be located on it reliably, and the CDR3 follows TCRdb's listing. This chain connects TRBV2 to TRBJ2-1; the table calls TRBD2, which could not be checked here. Germline V lookup: CDR1 SNHLY, CDR2 FYNNEI. The CDR3 is made up of 11 amino acids, end residues included. The CDR3 sequence: CASSGTDQPRY.

The chain combines TRBV15 with TRBJ2-2; tentative D call: TRBD1 (6 bases). Germline V CDR1 and CDR2: LNHNV, YYDKDF (reference sequence). The V and J ends lost 8 bases and 1 base respectively, with 20 bases between them. The CDR3 is made up of 17 amino acids. CDR3 in DNA: TGTGCCACCCACGAAGGGGAACAGGGTTGGAACACCGGGGAGCTGTTTTTT. Its protein product is CATHEGEQGWNTGELFF.

Ten or more counts support this clonotype. This chain joins TRBV29-1 and TRBJ2-2; 11 bases match TRBD2. CDR3 length: 16 amino acids. Unmatched junction bases numbered 7, after V lost 1 base and J lost 6 bases. CDR1 is SQVTM and CDR2 is ANQGSEA in the germline V gene. The CDR3 spells CSVEGLAGSVAGELFF. The CDR3 nucleotides are TGCAGCGTTGAAGGACTAGCGGGGAGTGTTGCCGGGGAGCTGTTTTTT.

This clonotype appeared a few times. The DNA for the CDR3 is TGCGCCAGCAGCCGAGGGACTAGGGTGTACAATGAGCAGTTCTTC. Its protein product is CASSRGTRVYNEQFF. The chain is built from TRBV5-1 and TRBJ2-1, with TRBD2 matching 8 bases. Germline V gene sequence: CDR1 SGHRS, CDR2 YFSETQ. The CDR3 is 15 amino acids. The trim removed 4 bases at V and 4 bases at J, leaving 7 bases unmatched.

The chain carries TRBV14 and TRBJ1-2; weak D call: TRBD1 (5 bases). The V gene lost 0 bases and the J gene lost 1 base, with 15 bases spanning the gap. The CDR3 extends over 17 amino acids. Germline V gives CDR1 SGHDN, CDR2 FVKESK. CDR3 region: CASSQDRAGNDNYGYTF. CDR3 DNA sequence: TGTGCCAGCAGCCAAGATCGGGCAGGGAACGATAACTATGGCTACACCTTC.

This clonotype was counted once. A single base separates this from a much larger clone, so it may be a read error. The rearrangement links TRBV28 to TRBJ2-1, with D hard to call. Germline V lookup: CDR1 MDHEN, CDR2 SYDVKM. Trimming cost V 2 bases and J 5 bases, with 16 bases left between them. This CDR3 is 16 amino acids long. CDR3 bases: TGTGCCAGCAGTTTACCCCCGTATGACGGTGACAATGAGCAGTTCTTC. Protein product: CASSLPPYDGDNEQFF.

The sample holds many counts of this clonotype. The V gene is TRBV27, the J gene TRBJ2-1; D is unclear. The CDR3 is made up of 13 amino acids. Deletions cut 7 bases from V and 0 bases from J, with 7 bases between. Germline V gene data show CDR1 as MNHEY and CDR2 as SMNVEV (reference sequence). The CDR3 loop is CASKTGSYNEQFF. CDR3 nucleotide sequence: TGTGCCAGCAAGACCGGCTCCTACAATGAGCAGTTCTTC.